The 26 T cell receptor beta chains below were found in one sample sequenced in a study of OX40 agonist ivuxolimab in advanced cancers. Repertoires were generated with immunoSEQ multiplex PCR, while TCRdb's copy carries only in-frame clones and drops some. The sample consists of some 70,000 clones, more than 70% of them appearing once. Sample: CD4+ or CD8+ T cells sorted from blood, taken in a trial of the OX40 agonist ivuxolimab. These TCRs come from an adult with an advanced solid tumor such as melanoma, head and neck, liver or kidney cancer.

This clone was observed a few times. This rearrangement joins TRBV18 to TRBJ2-3; 12 nucleotides match TRBD2. The CDR3 contains 18 residues. V lost 2 bases, J lost 3 bases, and 9 bases stayed unmatched. Germline lookup yields CDR1 KGHSH and CDR2 LQKENI. CDR3 sequence (DNA): TGTGCCAGCTCACCAAATCTAGCGGGGGGGCTCGGGACAGATACGCAGTATTTT. Its translation: CASSPNLAGGLGTDTQYF.

The chain employs TRBV19 and TRBJ1-4; 8 nucleotides align to TRBD1. The CDR3 is made up of 16 amino acids. Germline V gene data show CDR1 as LNHDA and CDR2 as SQIVND (reference sequence). The V segment lost 5 bases and the J segment 1 base; nucleotides outside the gene matches: 6. CDR3 loop: CASSVRGRGTNEKLFF. In DNA form, the CDR3 reads TGTGCCAGTAGTGTCAGGGGGCGCGGAACTAATGAAAAACTGTTTTTT.

The chain's CDR3 is CASSTIGRNYGYTF. The CDR3 bases are TGCGCCAGCAGCACAATCGGTCGTAACTATGGCTACACCTTC. The chain uses TRBV5-1 and TRBJ1-2, with D unresolved. This CDR3 region has 14 residues. V dropped 4 bases and J dropped 1 base, with 11 bases sitting between them. CDR1 SGHRS and CDR2 YFSETQ come from the germline V gene. Complete variable domain (other parts from reference TRBV5-1 and TRBJ1-2): KAGVTQTPRYLIKTRGQQVTLSCSPISGHRSVSWYQQTPGQGLQFLFEYFSETQRNKGNFPGRFSGRQFSNSRSEMNVSTLELGDSALYLCASSTIGRNYGYTFGSGTRLTVV.

The V gene is TRBV7-9, the J gene TRBJ1-6; 12 bases agree with TRBD1. The CDR3 consists of 15 residues. CDR1 and CDR2 (germline): SEHNR, FQNEAQ (reference sequence). Unmatched junction bases numbered 6, after V lost 5 bases and J lost 10 bases. This CDR3 reads CASSLGGQGASPLHF. The CDR3, as DNA: TGTGCCAGCAGCCTAGGGGGACAGGGGGCGTCACCCCTCCACTTT.

This rearrangement joins TRBV10-1 to TRBJ1-6, with D possibly being TRBD1 (5 bases). This CDR3 region has 15 residues. The germline V gene encodes CDR1 WNHNN and CDR2 SYGVQD (reference sequence). Deletions cut 4 bases from V and 0 bases from J, with 7 bases between. The CDR3 nucleotides read TGCGCCAGCAGTGGGGGGTTCTCCTATAATTCACCCCTCCACTTT. As protein: CASSGGFSYNSPLHF.

The gene calls are TRBV6-4 and TRBJ2-1; D possibly corresponds to TRBD1 (5 bases). Trimming removed 6 bases from V and 12 bases from J, with 9 bases in between. The germline gives CDR1 MRHNA, CDR2 SNTAGT. This CDR3 comprises 10 residues. CDR3: CASRNRPQFF. The CDR3 DNA reads as TGTGCCAGCAGGAACAGGCCGCAGTTCTTC.

This chain connects TRBV5-6 to TRBJ2-1, with 8 bases fitting TRBD2. This CDR3 is 16 amino acids long. V was pared by 2 bases and J by 6 bases, with 10 bases of the junction left unmatched. Germline V gene lookup returns CDR1 SGHDT and CDR2 YYEEEE. CDR3 loop: CASSLFPAGDGNEQFF. In DNA form, the CDR3 reads TGTGCCAGCAGCTTATTTCCAGCGGGGGATGGCAATGAGCAGTTCTTC.

V and J are TRBV5-1 and TRBJ2-5; 8 positions agree with TRBD1. The V segment lost 1 base and the J segment 2 bases; nucleotides outside the gene matches: 7. CDR3 length: 16 residues. Germline V CDR1 and CDR2: SGHRS, YFSETQ. CDR3 DNA sequence: TGCGCCAGCAGCTTGTTGGGGAACAGGGGGCAAGAGACCCAGTACTTC. Translated: CASSLLGNRGQETQYF.

This clone was picked up a small number of times. The CDR3 region is CATRDGNYGYTF. DNA for the CDR3: TGTGCCACCAGGGACGGGAACTATGGCTACACCTTC. The chain uses TRBV10-3 and TRBJ1-2; D may be TRBD1 (5 bases). The CDR3 consists of 12 residues. The ends were cut back, 10 bases at V and 2 bases at J, with 11 bases in the middle. CDR1 is ENHRY and CDR2 is SYGVKD in the germline V gene.

This rearrangement joins TRBV29-1 to TRBJ2-1; 8 bases fit TRBD1. This CDR3 contains 14 residues. Trimming removed 4 bases from V and 7 bases from J; junction bases left unmatched: 9. The V gene's germline CDR1 is SQVTM and CDR2 ANQGSEA. This chain's CDR3 is CSVVAGQGANEQFF. The CDR3 DNA follows: TGCAGCGTTGTTGCCGGGCAGGGGGCTAATGAGCAGTTCTTC.

This clone was observed once. The chain recombines TRBV18 with TRBJ2-5; D is possibly TRBD2 (6 bases). The J call may be wrong; the DNA end is better matched by TRBJ2-7. CDR1 KGHSH and CDR2 LQKENI come from the germline V gene. This CDR3 is 14 amino acids long. In DNA form, the CDR3 reads TGTGCCAGCTCAGCCACGGGGGTCCCCTACGAGCAGTACTTC. It specifies CASSATGVPYEQYF.

Written as DNA, the CDR3 is TGTGCCAGCAGCAAACGTCCCCCACTAGCGGGGGGGCTCAATGAGCAGTTCTTC. This codes for CASSKRPPLAGGLNEQFF. This chain uses TRBV21-1 with TRBJ2-1; the DNA was not used to check the table's D call, TRBD2. TRBV21-1 has pseudogene status. This CDR3 is built from 18 residues.

V usage is TRBV5-4 and J usage is TRBJ1-1, with unresolved D. Germline V lookup: CDR1 SGHNT, CDR2 YYREEE (reference sequence). V shed 4 bases and J shed 0 bases, with 7 bases lying between them. This CDR3 region has 13 residues. The DNA of the CDR3 is TGTGCCAGCAGCGAGTCGGTGAACACTGAAGCTTTCTTT. Its protein is CASSESVNTEAFF.

V is TRBV7-9 and J is TRBJ2-7, with TRBD1 matching 7 bases. There are 15 residues in the CDR3. Germline V gene sequence: CDR1 SEHNR, CDR2 FQNEAQ (reference sequence). With 5 bases clipped from V and 3 bases from J, the junction kept 10 bases outside the gene matches. The CDR3 nucleotides are TGTGCCAGCAGCCTAGGACAGGCGCCGAACTACGAGCAGTACTTC. This sequence encodes CASSLGQAPNYEQYF.

This clone has more than one count but fewer than ten. V is TRBV5-4 and J is TRBJ1-1, with D possibly matching TRBD1 (5 bases). Germline CDR1 SGHNT, CDR2 YYREEE (reference sequence). Trimming pared 2 bases from V and 2 bases from J, leaving 10 bases between. The CDR3 totals 14 residues. This CDR3 is CASSFGGGNTEAFF. The CDR3 DNA reads TGTGCCAGCAGCTTTGGGGGGGGAAACACTGAAGCTTTCTTT.

The chain recombines TRBV6-5 with TRBJ1-2, with 7 bases aligning to TRBD1. Germline V gene lookup returns CDR1 MNHEY and CDR2 SVGAGI. The CDR3 is 13 amino acids. Trimming cost V 5 bases and J 2 bases; bases outside gene matches: 2. The CDR3 nucleotides read TGTGCCAGCAGTCAGACAGGGAACTATGGCTACACCTTC. Protein product: CASSQTGNYGYTF.

The chain is built from TRBV10-3 and TRBJ2-5; possible D gene TRBD1, 6 bases. The CDR3 sequence is 13 residues long. The germline CDR1 and CDR2 sequences are ENHRY and SYGVKD. Trimming left V 7 bases short and J 1 base short, with 10 bases between. CDR3 DNA sequence: TGTGCCATCAACCCGACAGGCCAAGAGACCCAGTACTTC. Its protein product is CAINPTGQETQYF.

The rearrangement links TRBV29-1 to TRBJ2-7; TRBD1 matches at 7 bases. V shed 2 bases and J 4 bases; nucleotides not matched to a gene: 5. Germline assignment: CDR1 SQVTM and CDR2 ANQGSEA. This CDR3 is built from 13 residues. The CDR3 here is CSVERGGEYEQYF. The CDR3 coding sequence is TGCAGCGTTGAACGAGGGGGCGAGTACGAGCAGTACTTC.

This rearrangement joins TRBV9 to TRBJ1-3; tentative D call: TRBD1 (5 bases). The germline V gene encodes CDR1 SGDLS and CDR2 YYNGEE. CDR3 length: 14 amino acids. V lost 0 bases to trimming and J lost 8 bases, with 12 bases between them. In nucleotides, the CDR3 is TGTGCCAGCAGCGTAGGGGGCAGTAGGGACACCATATATTTT. Encoded protein: CASSVGGSRDTIYF. Full variable domain (rest looked up from reference TRBV9 and TRBJ1-3): DSGVTQTPKHLITATGQRVTLRCSPRSGDLSVYWYQQSLDQGLQFLIQYYNGEERAKGNILERFSAQQFPDLHSELNLSSLELGDSALYFCASSVGGSRDTIYFGEGSWLTVV.

The chain employs TRBV27 and TRBJ2-7; D may be TRBD1 (6 bases). V lost 4 bases, J lost 3 bases, and 7 bases lay in between. Germline V lookup: CDR1 MNHEY, CDR2 SMNVEV (reference sequence). The CDR3 sequence is 12 residues long. In DNA, the CDR3 is TGTGCCAGCAGTTCCAGGGGCTACGAGCAGTACTTC. Its translation: CASSSRGYEQYF.

The chain employs TRBV11-3 and TRBJ2-2, with D perhaps TRBD1 (5 bases). Trimming shortened V by 6 bases and J by 3 bases, and 11 bases separated the two germline ends. Germline-derived CDR1 and CDR2 are SGHNT and YENEEA. This CDR3 is 14 amino acids long. CDR3 bases: TGTGCCAGCAGTTGGGGCCGGGACACCGGGGAGCTGTTTTTT. Its protein is CASSWGRDTGELFF.

The chain employs TRBV7-2 and TRBJ2-3; D gene ambiguous. Between the trimmed V and J ends, which lost 5 bases and 2 bases, there was a span of 11 bases. CDR1 and CDR2 from the germline V gene are SGHTA and FQGNSA. The CDR3 runs to 14 residues. The CDR3 is CASSTRHSTDTQYF. The CDR3 coding sequence is TGTGCCAGCAGCACCCGACATTCCACAGATACGCAGTATTTT.

In this sample, this clone turned up once. The V and J genes are TRBV6-5 and TRBJ1-5, with 7 nucleotides matching TRBD1. The length of the CDR3 is 15 residues. Germline CDR1 is MNHEY and CDR2 is SVGAGI. The J segment lost 2 bases and the V segment lost 5 bases, leaving 6 bases of the junction unmatched. Here the CDR3 reads CASSLTGTGNQPQHF. In DNA, the CDR3 is TGTGCCAGCAGTCTGACAGGGACGGGCAATCAGCCCCAGCATTTT.

This clone showed up just once. The same CDR3 can be traced to other DNA sequences in this sample. This chain joins TRBV7-2 and TRBJ1-1, with a tentative D call TRBD1 (5 bases). The CDR3 has 14 amino acids. V lost 1 base and J 3 bases, leaving 9 bases between the germline ends. CDR1 and CDR2 (germline): SGHTA, FQGNSA. The CDR3 is CASSLVGADTEAFF. DNA of the CDR3: TGTGCCAGCAGCTTAGTAGGGGCGGACACTGAAGCTTTCTTT.

The rearrangement joins TRBV14 to TRBJ2-7; 12 bases are shared with TRBD1. This CDR3 is built from 15 residues. CDR1 and CDR2 (germline): SGHDN, FVKESK. The junction had 4 bases not matched to a gene; V was cut back by 2 bases and J by 5 bases. CDR3 bases: TGTGCCAGCAGCCAAACCGGGACAGGGGGCGACGAGCAGTACTTC. The encoded protein is CASSQTGTGGDEQYF.

The chain links TRBV5-1 to TRBJ2-5; D gene unclear. V was clipped by 2 bases and J by 0 bases, with 8 bases between them. Germline CDR1 is SGHRS and CDR2 is YFSETQ. This CDR3 has 14 amino acids. The CDR3 DNA follows: TGCGCCAGCAGCTTCGGGCACTACCAAGAGACCCAGTACTTC. Protein sequence: CASSFGHYQETQYF.